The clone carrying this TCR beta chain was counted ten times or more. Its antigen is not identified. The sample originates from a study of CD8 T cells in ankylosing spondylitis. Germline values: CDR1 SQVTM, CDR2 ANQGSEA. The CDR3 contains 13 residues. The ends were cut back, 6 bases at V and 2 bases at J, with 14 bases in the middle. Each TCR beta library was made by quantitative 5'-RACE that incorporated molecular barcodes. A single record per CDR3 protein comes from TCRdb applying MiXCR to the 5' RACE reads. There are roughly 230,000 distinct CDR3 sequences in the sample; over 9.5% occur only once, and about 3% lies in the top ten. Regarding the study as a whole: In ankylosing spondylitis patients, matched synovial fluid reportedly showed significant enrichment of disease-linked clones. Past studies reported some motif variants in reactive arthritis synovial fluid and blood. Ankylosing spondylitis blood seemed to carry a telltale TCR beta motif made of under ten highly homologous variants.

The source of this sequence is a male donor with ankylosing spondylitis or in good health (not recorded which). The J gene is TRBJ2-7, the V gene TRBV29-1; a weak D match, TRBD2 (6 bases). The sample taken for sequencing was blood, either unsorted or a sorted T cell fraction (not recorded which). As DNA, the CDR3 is TGCAGCGTCGTGTGGGACTCACCCTACGAGCAGTACTTC. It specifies CSVVWDSPYEQYF.